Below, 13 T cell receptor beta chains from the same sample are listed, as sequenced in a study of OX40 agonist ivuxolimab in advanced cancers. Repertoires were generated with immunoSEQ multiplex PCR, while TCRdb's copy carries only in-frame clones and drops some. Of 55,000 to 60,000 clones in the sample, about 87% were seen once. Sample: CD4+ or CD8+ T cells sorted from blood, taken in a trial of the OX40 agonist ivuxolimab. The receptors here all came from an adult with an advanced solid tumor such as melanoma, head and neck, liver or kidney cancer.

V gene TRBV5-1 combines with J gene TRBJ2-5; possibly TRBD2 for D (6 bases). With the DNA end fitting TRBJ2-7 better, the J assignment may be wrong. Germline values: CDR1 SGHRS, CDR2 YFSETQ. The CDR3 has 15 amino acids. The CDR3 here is CASSLQGLPLYEQYF. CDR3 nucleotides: TGCGCCAGCAGCTTGCAGGGACTTCCTCTGTACGAGCAGTACTTC.

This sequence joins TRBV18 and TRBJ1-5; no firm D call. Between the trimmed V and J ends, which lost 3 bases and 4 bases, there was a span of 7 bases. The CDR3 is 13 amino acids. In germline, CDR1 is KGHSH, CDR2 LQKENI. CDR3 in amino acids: CASSPTENQPQHF. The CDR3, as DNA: TGTGCCAGCTCACCTACGGAGAATCAGCCCCAGCATTTT.

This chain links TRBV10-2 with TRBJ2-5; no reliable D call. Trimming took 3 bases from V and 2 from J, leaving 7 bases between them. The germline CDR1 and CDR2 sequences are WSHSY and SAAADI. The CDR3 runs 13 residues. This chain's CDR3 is CASSEQKQETQYF. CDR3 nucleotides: TGCGCCAGCAGTGAACAGAAACAAGAGACCCAGTACTTC.

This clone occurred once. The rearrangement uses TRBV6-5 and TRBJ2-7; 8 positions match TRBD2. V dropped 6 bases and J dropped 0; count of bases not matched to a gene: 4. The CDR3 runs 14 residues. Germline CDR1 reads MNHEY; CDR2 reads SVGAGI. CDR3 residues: CASRESGSSYEQYF. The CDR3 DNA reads TGTGCCAGCAGGGAAAGCGGGAGCTCCTACGAGCAGTACTTC.

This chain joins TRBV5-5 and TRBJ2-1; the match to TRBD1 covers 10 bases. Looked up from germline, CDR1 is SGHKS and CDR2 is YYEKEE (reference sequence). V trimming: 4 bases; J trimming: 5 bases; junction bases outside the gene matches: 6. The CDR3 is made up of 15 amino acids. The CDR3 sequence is CASSRGQGVDNEQFF. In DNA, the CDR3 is TGTGCCAGCAGCCGCGGACAGGGGGTGGACAATGAGCAGTTCTTC.

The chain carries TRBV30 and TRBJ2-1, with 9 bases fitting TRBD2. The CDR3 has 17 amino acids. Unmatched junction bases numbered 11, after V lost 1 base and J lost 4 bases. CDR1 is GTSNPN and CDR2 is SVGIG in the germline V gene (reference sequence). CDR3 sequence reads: CAWSGIRAGGPYNEQFF. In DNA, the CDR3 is TGTGCCTGGAGTGGGATCCGGGCGGGAGGGCCTTACAATGAGCAGTTCTTC.

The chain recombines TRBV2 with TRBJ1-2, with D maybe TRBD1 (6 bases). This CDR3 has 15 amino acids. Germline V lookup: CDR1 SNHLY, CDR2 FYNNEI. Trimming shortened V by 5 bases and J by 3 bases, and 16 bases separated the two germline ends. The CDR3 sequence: CASSLTRGWDYGYTF. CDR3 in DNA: TGTGCCAGCAGTCTTACCAGGGGATGGGACTATGGCTACACCTTC.

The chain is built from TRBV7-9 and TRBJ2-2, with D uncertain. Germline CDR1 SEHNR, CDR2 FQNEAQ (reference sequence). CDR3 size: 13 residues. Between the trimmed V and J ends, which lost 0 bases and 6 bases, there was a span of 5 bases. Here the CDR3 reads CASSLAGSGELFF. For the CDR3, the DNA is TGTGCCAGCAGCTTAGCGGGATCCGGGGAGCTGTTTTTT.

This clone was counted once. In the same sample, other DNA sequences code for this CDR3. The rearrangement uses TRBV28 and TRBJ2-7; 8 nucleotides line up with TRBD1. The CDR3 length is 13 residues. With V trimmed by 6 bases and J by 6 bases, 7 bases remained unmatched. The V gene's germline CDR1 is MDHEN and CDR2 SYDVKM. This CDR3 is CASSPGQGGEQYF. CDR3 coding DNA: TGTGCCAGCAGCCCTGGACAGGGAGGCGAGCAGTACTTC.

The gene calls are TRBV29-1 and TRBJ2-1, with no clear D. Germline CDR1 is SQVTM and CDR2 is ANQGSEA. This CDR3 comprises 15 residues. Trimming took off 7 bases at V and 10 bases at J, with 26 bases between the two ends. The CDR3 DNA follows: TGCAGCGACCAGACACACGGTCACAGAGAGGCAGAGCAGTTCTTC. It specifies CSDQTHGHREAEQFF.

The CDR3 is CASSETGGVKNIQYF. DNA of the CDR3: TGTGCCAGCAGTGAAACAGGGGGAGTCAAAAACATTCAGTACTTC. The chain uses TRBV2 and TRBJ2-4, with 8 bases matching TRBD1. The CDR3 contains 15 residues. J lost 3 bases, V lost 2 bases, and 3 bases had no gene match. CDR1 and CDR2 from the germline V gene are SNHLY and FYNNEI.

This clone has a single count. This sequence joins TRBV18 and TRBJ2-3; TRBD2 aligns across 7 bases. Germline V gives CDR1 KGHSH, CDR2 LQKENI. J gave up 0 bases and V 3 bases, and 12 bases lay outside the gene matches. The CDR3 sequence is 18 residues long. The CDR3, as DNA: TGTGCCAGCTCACCCTTTGCGGGAGACAAAACTAGCACAGATACGCAGTATTTT. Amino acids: CASSPFAGDKTSTDTQYF.

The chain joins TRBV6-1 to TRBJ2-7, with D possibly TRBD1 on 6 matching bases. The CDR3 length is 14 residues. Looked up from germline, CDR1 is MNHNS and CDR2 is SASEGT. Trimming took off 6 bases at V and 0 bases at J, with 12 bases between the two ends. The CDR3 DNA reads TGTGCCAGCAGCCCCCGGGACATCTCCTACGAGCAGTACTTC. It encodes CASSPRDISYEQYF.